The 32 T cell receptor beta chains reported below all come from one sample, sequenced in a study of blood T cells in healthy people across ages. A second PCR, run for roughly 7 to 11 cycles, used a sample-barcoded 5' primer plus a J-beta primer mix. One entry per CDR3 protein results from TCRdb running MiXCR on the 5' RACE reads. The repertoire includes about 970,000 distinct CDR3 sequences, roughly 47% of them detected once, and about 20% sits in the top ten. The sample consisted of blood. These receptors were taken from a woman in her sixties or seventies in good health.

In its sample, this clonotype was seen a few times. This sequence joins TRBV29-1 and TRBJ2-5; D may be TRBD1 (8 bases). TRBJ2-7 explains the end of the DNA better; the J call may be wrong. The CDR3 is made up of 13 amino acids. Germline values: CDR1 SQVTM, CDR2 ANQGSEA. Written as DNA, the CDR3 is TGCAGCGCCAGAGCGGGACAGGTCTCCGAGCAGTACTTC. Amino acids: CSARAGQVSEQYF.

This chain joins TRBV20-1 and TRBJ2-7, with TRBD2 as a possible D gene (7 bases). TRBJ2-5 matches the DNA end more closely, so the J call is doubtful. Germline V gene sequence: CDR1 DFQATT, CDR2 SNEGSKA (reference sequence). This CDR3 has 16 residues. The CDR3 protein is CSAVRTGEKGGETQYF. The CDR3, as DNA: TGCAGTGCGGTTCGAACCGGGGAAAAGGGGGGGGAGACCCAGTACTTC.

The chain recombines TRBV5-1 with TRBJ2-7; TRBD1 agrees at 11 bases. There are 14 residues in the CDR3. V lost 4 bases to trimming and J lost 6 bases; unmatched junction nucleotides: 6. CDR1 SGHRS and CDR2 YFSETQ come from the germline V gene. The CDR3 sequence is CASSDRTGGREQYF. In nucleotides, the CDR3 is TGCGCCAGCAGCGACAGGACAGGGGGCCGCGAGCAGTACTTC.

This clonotype was detected once. The rearrangement joins TRBV6-1 to TRBJ2-7; D may match TRBD1 or TRBD2 (5 bases each). The germline CDR1 and CDR2 sequences are MNHNS and SASEGT. This CDR3 contains 13 residues. V was cut by 3 bases and J by 5 bases, with 11 bases left in between. Written as DNA, the CDR3 is TGTGCCAGCAGTGAGGGGCTGGGGGACGAGCAGTACTTC. The encoded protein is CASSEGLGDEQYF.

The gene calls are TRBV24-1 and TRBJ1-2; D remains ambiguous. Germline V CDR1 and CDR2: KGHDR, SFDVKD. The CDR3 runs 13 residues. Trimming took 5 bases from V and 2 from J, leaving 8 bases between them. For the CDR3, the DNA is TGTGCCACCAGTGGGCTGCTCAACTATGGCTACACCTTC. The encoded protein is CATSGLLNYGYTF.

This chain connects TRBV27 to TRBJ2-5; the match to TRBD2 covers 9 bases. This CDR3 is built from 15 residues. From germline, CDR1 is MNHEY and CDR2 SMNVEV (reference sequence). J lost 1 base, V lost 4 bases, and 4 bases had no gene match. Here the CDR3 reads CASSSYSGSQETQYF. In DNA, the CDR3 is TGTGCCAGCAGTTCCTATAGCGGGAGCCAAGAGACCCAGTACTTC.

J is TRBJ2-3 and V is TRBV20-1, with D possibly TRBD2 on 6 matching bases. The V and J ends lost 1 base and 0 bases respectively, with 8 bases between them. CDR3 length equals 14 residues. Germline lookup yields CDR1 DFQATT and CDR2 SNEGSKA (reference sequence). The CDR3 DNA reads TGCAGTGCTAGAGGAGGGAGGAGCACAGATACGCAGTATTTT. It encodes CSARGGRSTDTQYF.

The CDR3 is CASNPRDRVTPSTDTQYF. CDR3 nucleotide sequence: TGTGCCAGCAACCCCCGGGACAGGGTTACCCCTAGCACAGATACGCAGTATTTT. This chain joins TRBV6-1 and TRBJ2-3; 9 nucleotides match TRBD1. From germline, CDR1 is MNHNS and CDR2 SASEGT. V dropped 7 bases and J dropped 0; count of bases not matched to a gene: 14. The CDR3 has 18 residues.

This sequence joins TRBV7-2 and TRBJ2-7; no reliable D call. V was trimmed by 1 base and J by 5 bases, leaving 12 bases between them. This CDR3 region has 14 residues. Germline V CDR1 and CDR2: SGHTA, FQGNSA. Here the CDR3 DNA reads TGTGCCAGCAGCTTAGGGGCAGGCCCCGACGAGCAGTACTTC. It is translated as CASSLGAGPDEQYF.

The rearrangement uses TRBV9 and TRBJ2-7; D might be TRBD1 (6 bases). This CDR3 spans 15 amino acids. Germline V gives CDR1 SGDLS, CDR2 YYNGEE. V gave up 0 bases and J gave up 0 bases, with 10 bases separating them. This CDR3 reads CASSVAAGVSYEQYF. The CDR3 nucleotides are TGTGCCAGCAGCGTAGCCGCAGGGGTCTCCTACGAGCAGTACTTC. Complete variable domain (other parts from reference TRBV9 and TRBJ2-7): DSGVTQTPKHLITATGQRVTLRCSPRSGDLSVYWYQQSLDQGLQFLIQYYNGEERAKGNILERFSAQQFPDLHSELNLSSLELGDSALYFCASSVAAGVSYEQYFGPGTRLTVT.

The table lists this clonotype with many counts. Mismatch with germline at one junction end may stem from a read error. This chain connects TRBV5-1 to TRBJ2-5; D not certain. The germline V gene has CDR1 SGHRS and CDR2 YFSETQ. The CDR3 sequence is 11 residues long. CDR3 nucleotides: TGTGCCAGCAGCATCAAAGAGACCCAGTACTTC. It specifies CASSIKETQYF.

The rearrangement joins TRBV4-1 to TRBJ2-1; D remains unclear. Trimming left V 0 bases short and J 0 bases short, with 12 bases between. CDR1 is MGHRA, CDR2 YSYEKL, per germline. This CDR3 is 17 amino acids long. CDR3 coding DNA: TGCGCCAGCAGCCAAGATCAAGGAGCTGGCTCCTACAATGAGCAGTTCTTC. It encodes CASSQDQGAGSYNEQFF.

This clonotype was observed a handful of times. V gene TRBV10-3 combines with J gene TRBJ2-5; no clear D. Germline-derived CDR1 and CDR2 are ENHRY and SYGVKD. Trimming left V 3 bases short and J 4 bases short, with 9 bases between. CDR3 length equals 13 residues. CDR3 bases: TGTGCCATCAGTGAAGGGATGCGAGAGACCCAGTACTTC. This translates into CAISEGMRETQYF.

V and J are TRBV5-1 and TRBJ2-3; no clear D. Germline assignment: CDR1 SGHRS and CDR2 YFSETQ. Trimming took off 0 bases at V and 10 bases at J, with 12 bases between the two ends. The CDR3 is 13 amino acids. CDR3 DNA: TGCGCCAGCAGCTTGGATCGTACGTCCGCGCAGTATTTT. Translation gives CASSLDRTSAQYF.

This clonotype was observed a few times. The chain employs TRBV18 and TRBJ2-5; D is undetermined. Trimming removed 2 bases at V and 5 bases at J, with 6 bases between. The CDR3 totals 12 residues. Looked up from germline, CDR1 is KGHSH and CDR2 is LQKENI. Here the CDR3 reads CASSPYSETQYF. As DNA, the CDR3 is TGTGCCAGCTCACCATATTCGGAGACCCAGTACTTC. The variable domain in full, with the rest retrieved from reference TRBV18 and TRBJ2-5, is NAGVMQNPRHLVRRRGQEARLRCSPMKGHSHVYWYRQLPEEGLKFMVYLQKENIIDESGMPKERFSAEFPKEGPSILRIQQVVRGDSAAYFCASSPYSETQYFGPGTRLLVL.

The chain combines TRBV7-9 with TRBJ2-1; 10 nucleotides agree with TRBD1. V was pared by 3 bases and J by 3 bases, with 11 bases of the junction left unmatched. The CDR3 has 18 amino acids. CDR1 and CDR2 (germline): SEHNR, FQNEAQ (reference sequence). The CDR3 DNA is TGTGCCAGCAGCTTCCAGGTTGCCAGGGACAGGGGCTACAATGAGCAGTTCTTC. Translating gives CASSFQVARDRGYNEQFF.

The gene calls are TRBV6-2 or TRBV6-3 and TRBJ2-7, with TRBD1 matching over 12 bases. With V trimmed by 2 bases and J by 3 bases, 14 bases remained unmatched. This CDR3 has 19 residues. Germline loops: CDR1 MNHEY, CDR2 SVGEGT. CDR3 DNA: TGTGCCAGCAGTTACGGCCGCCGGGACAGGGGGCGAATTGACTACGAGCAGTACTTC. This sequence encodes CASSYGRRDRGRIDYEQYF.

This clonotype occurred once. The gene calls are TRBV7-2 and TRBJ1-1; no clear D gene. Trimming cost V 1 base and J 6 bases, with 6 bases left between them. The germline V gene has CDR1 SGHTA and CDR2 FQGNSA. This CDR3 contains 12 residues. The CDR3 sequence: CASSLEWAEAFF. The CDR3 DNA sequence: TGTGCCAGCAGCTTAGAATGGGCTGAAGCTTTCTTT.

This chain connects TRBV27 to TRBJ2-1; 9 nucleotides agree with TRBD1. The CDR3 contains 16 residues. Germline CDR1 is MNHEY and CDR2 is SMNVEV (reference sequence). The J segment lost 5 bases and the V segment lost 6 bases, leaving 11 bases of the junction unmatched. The CDR3 loop reads CASSPGGQGRNNEQFF. The CDR3 DNA follows: TGTGCCAGCAGCCCGGGGGGACAGGGCAGGAACAATGAGCAGTTCTTC.

The V and J genes are TRBV7-2 and TRBJ1-1; the D is unclear. Germline CDR1 is SGHTA and CDR2 is FQGNSA. V was trimmed by 1 base and J by 7 bases, leaving 7 bases between them. This CDR3 has 12 amino acids. The CDR3 loop reads CASSLEGHEAFF. CDR3 coding DNA: TGTGCCAGCAGCTTAGAGGGTCATGAAGCTTTCTTT. Based on the CDR3 plus reference TRBV7-2 and TRBJ1-1, the full variable domain is GAGVSQSPSNKVTEKGKDVELRCDPISGHTALYWYRQSLGQGLEFLIYFQGNSAPDKSGLPSDRFSAERTGGSVSTLTIQRTQQEDSAVYLCASSLEGHEAFFGQGTRLTVV.

The genes are TRBV28 and TRBJ2-1, with 16 bases matching TRBD2. The junction had 2 bases not matched to a gene; V was cut back by 8 bases and J by 4 bases. CDR3 length: 15 residues. CDR1 MDHEN and CDR2 SYDVKM come from the germline V gene. As DNA, the CDR3 is TGTGCCAGCGGGACTAGCGGGGGGGCGTACAATGAGCAGTTCTTC. Translation gives CASGTSGGAYNEQFF.

This clonotype turned up a few times. The chain joins TRBV21-1 to TRBJ1-4. TRBV21-1 is assigned pseudogene status. The CDR3 has 13 residues. CDR3 DNA sequence: TGTGCCAGCAGCAAAATGAGAACAGCTCTCCTGTTTTTT. It specifies CASSKMRTALLFF.

The V gene is TRBV3-1, the J gene TRBJ2-7; 9 bases are shared with TRBD2. This CDR3 comprises 15 residues. CDR1 LGHDT and CDR2 YNNKEL come from the germline V gene (reference sequence). V lost 4 bases, J lost 4 bases, and 8 bases stayed unmatched. DNA of the CDR3: TGTGCCAGCAGCCCACGCGGGAGGGCCAAATACGAGCAGTACTTC. Translation: CASSPRGRAKYEQYF.

The genes are TRBV7-2 and TRBJ2-1, with D maybe TRBD1 (6 bases). Germline-derived CDR1 and CDR2 are SGHTA and FQGNSA. The CDR3 sequence is 15 residues long. Between the trimmed V and J ends, which lost 6 bases and 4 bases, there was a span of 16 bases. The CDR3 sequence: CASRITGDKYNEQFF. In DNA form, the CDR3 reads TGTGCCAGCAGGATAACCGGGGACAAATACAATGAGCAGTTCTTC. Combining the CDR3 with reference TRBV7-2 and TRBJ2-1 gives the whole variable domain GAGVSQSPSNKVTEKGKDVELRCDPISGHTALYWYRQSLGQGLEFLIYFQGNSAPDKSGLPSDRFSAERTGGSVSTLTIQRTQQEDSAVYLCASRITGDKYNEQFFGPGTRLTVL.

V and J are TRBV4-1 and TRBJ1-2, with D tentatively TRBD1 (5 bases). From germline, CDR1 is MGHRA and CDR2 YSYEKL. Trimming took 1 base from V and 6 from J, leaving 15 bases between them. This CDR3 spans 15 amino acids. The DNA of the CDR3 is TGCGCCAGCAGCCAAGTTGGCAGGGTTAAGGATGGCTACACCTTC. It encodes CASSQVGRVKDGYTF.

Points on this clonotype: Being one base from a much bigger clone, this may be a read error. The chain links TRBV5-1 to TRBJ2-5, with a weak D call TRBD2 (5 bases). Trimming took 8 bases from V and 11 from J, leaving 25 bases between them. CDR1 is SGHRS, CDR2 YFSETQ, per germline. The CDR3 sequence is 14 residues long. CDR3 DNA: TGCGCCAGTGAGGCGTCAGGAGGTATCAATGAGCAGTACTTC. It specifies CASEASGGINEQYF.

This chain links TRBV7-2 with TRBJ1-2; weak D call: TRBD1 (5 bases). V was clipped by 5 bases and J by 0 bases, with 13 bases between them. Germline V gene sequence: CDR1 SGHTA, CDR2 FQGNSA. This CDR3 is built from 15 residues. The CDR3 nucleotides are TGTGCCAGCAGCAACCCAGGGCAAACTAACTATGGCTACACCTTC. This codes for CASSNPGQTNYGYTF.

This chain links TRBV5-1 with TRBJ2-3; D gene ambiguous. V dropped 4 bases and J dropped 2 bases, with 11 bases sitting between them. CDR1 and CDR2 (germline): SGHRS, YFSETQ. The CDR3 loop spans 14 amino acids. The CDR3 loop is CASSVQKATDTQYF. In DNA, the CDR3 is TGCGCCAGCAGCGTCCAGAAAGCCACAGATACGCAGTATTTT.

The rearrangement uses TRBV20-1 and TRBJ2-7, with D uncertain. The germline V and J ends were trimmed by 0 bases and 0 bases, with 6 bases remaining between them. This CDR3 region has 13 residues. Germline CDR1 reads DFQATT; CDR2 reads SNEGSKA (reference sequence). CDR3 coding DNA: TGCAGTGCTAGAGATTTGGACTCCTACGAGCAGTACTTC. Translated, it gives CSARDLDSYEQYF.

To note about this clonotype: A junction boundary mismatches the germline segment, possibly from a read error. This chain uses TRBV12-3 or TRBV12-4 with TRBJ2-1; D unresolved. The better agreement between TRBJ2-7 and the DNA end casts doubt on the J call. The CDR3 is 14 residues long. CDR3 in DNA: TGTGCCTGCAGTCCTCCGGGTCAGCCCTACGAGCAGTACTTC. Translated, it gives CACSPPGQPYEQYF.

The chain has TRBV20-1 and TRBJ1-2; D not certain. This CDR3 has 12 amino acids. Germline V gene data show CDR1 as DFQATT and CDR2 as SNEGSKA (reference sequence). Trimming cost V 0 bases and J 11 bases, with 13 bases left between them. CDR3 coding DNA: TGCAGTGCTAGAGATCCGGCTGCGAGATACACCTTC. This translates into CSARDPAARYTF.

This chain joins TRBV13 and TRBJ1-1; 7 nucleotides line up with TRBD1. The CDR3 has 14 residues. The junction had 10 bases not matched to a gene; V was cut back by 5 bases and J by 7 bases. The V gene's germline CDR1 is PRHDT and CDR2 FYEKMQ (reference sequence). CDR3 residues: CASSAETGVIEAFF. In nucleotides, the CDR3 is TGTGCCAGCAGCGCCGAAACAGGGGTCATTGAAGCTTTCTTT. Based on the CDR3 plus reference TRBV13 and TRBJ1-1, the full variable domain is AAGVIQSPRHLIKEKRETATLKCYPIPRHDTVYWYQQGPGQDPQFLISFYEKMQSDKGSIPDRFSAQQFSDYHSELNMSSLELGDSALYFCASSAETGVIEAFFGQGTRLTVV.